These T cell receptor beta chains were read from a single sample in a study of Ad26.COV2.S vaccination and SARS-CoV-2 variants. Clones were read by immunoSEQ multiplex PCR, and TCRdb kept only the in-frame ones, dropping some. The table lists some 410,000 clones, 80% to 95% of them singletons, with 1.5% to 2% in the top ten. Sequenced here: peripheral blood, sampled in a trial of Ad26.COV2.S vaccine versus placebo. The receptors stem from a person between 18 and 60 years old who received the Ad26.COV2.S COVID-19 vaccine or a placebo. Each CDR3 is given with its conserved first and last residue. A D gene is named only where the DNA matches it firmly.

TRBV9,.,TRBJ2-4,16,CASSVSPTAPKNIQYF
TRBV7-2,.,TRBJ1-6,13,CASSPSGNSPLHF
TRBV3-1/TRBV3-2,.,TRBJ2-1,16,CASSAGFPHSDNEQFF
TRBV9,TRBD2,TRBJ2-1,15,CASSGLRGAVSEQFF
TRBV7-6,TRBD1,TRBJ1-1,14,CASKEGQGNTEAFF
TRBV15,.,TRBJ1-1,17,CATSRDRGFGENTEAFF
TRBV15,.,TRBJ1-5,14,CATSPDLGNQPQHF
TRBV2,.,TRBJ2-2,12,CASRGLRFELFF
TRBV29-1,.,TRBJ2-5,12,CSVRQDQETQYF
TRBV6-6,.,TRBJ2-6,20,CASSLWAMGLQSSGANVLTF
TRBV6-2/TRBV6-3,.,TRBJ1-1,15,CASSENPGPNTEAFF
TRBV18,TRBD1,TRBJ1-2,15,CASSPTGQGDYGYTF
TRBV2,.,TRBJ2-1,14,CASRIGGGYNEQFF
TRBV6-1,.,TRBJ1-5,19,CASSEAQGMLGYSNQPQHF
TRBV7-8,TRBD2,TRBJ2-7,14,CASSLVAGGYEQYF
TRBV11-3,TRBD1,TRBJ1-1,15,CASSISGGSGAEAFF
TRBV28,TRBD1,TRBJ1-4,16,CASSLTGAQFNEKLFF
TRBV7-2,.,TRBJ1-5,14,CASTRTPRTQPQHF
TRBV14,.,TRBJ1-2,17,CASSQEKVWEFNYGYTF
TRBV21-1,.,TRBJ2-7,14,CASTDRTGAYEQYF
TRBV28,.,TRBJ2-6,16,CASSLYMDSGANVLTF
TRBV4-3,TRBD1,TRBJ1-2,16,CASSRQWTGGGYGYTF
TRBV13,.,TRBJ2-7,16,CASSTSSALQLGEQYF
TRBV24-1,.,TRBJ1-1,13,CATSTERNTEAFF
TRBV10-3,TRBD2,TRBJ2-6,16,CAISDSGGSGANVLTF
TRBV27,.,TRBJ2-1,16,CASRSHGGHNYNEQFF
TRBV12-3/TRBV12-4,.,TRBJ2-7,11,CASSQQYEQYF
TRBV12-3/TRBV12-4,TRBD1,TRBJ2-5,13,CASRGTVQETQYF
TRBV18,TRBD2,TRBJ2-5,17,CASSPAGLAGAQETQYF
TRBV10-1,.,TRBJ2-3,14,CASSEFGSSDTQYF
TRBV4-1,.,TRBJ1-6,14,CASSQVGADSPLHF
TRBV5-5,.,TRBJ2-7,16,CASSLKGASNTYEQYF
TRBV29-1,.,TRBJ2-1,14,CSVESSKVYNEQFF
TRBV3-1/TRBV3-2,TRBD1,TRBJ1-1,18,CASSQDGGDRKGPPEAFF
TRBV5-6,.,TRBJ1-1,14,CASSLVRGQTEAFF
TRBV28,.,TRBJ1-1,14,CASSQGTRKFEAFF
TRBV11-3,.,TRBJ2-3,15,CASSSGGSRTDTQYF
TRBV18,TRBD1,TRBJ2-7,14,CASSPLDREYEQYF
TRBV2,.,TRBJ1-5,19,CASSDAAGFTFYSNQPQHF
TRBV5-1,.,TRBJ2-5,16,CASSFGRLVGPETQYF
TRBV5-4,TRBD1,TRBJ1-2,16,CASSPPGGANHYGYTF
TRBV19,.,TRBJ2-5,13,CASSIHSQETQYF
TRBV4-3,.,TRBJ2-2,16,CASSQAWAGSTGELFF
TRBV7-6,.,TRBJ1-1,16,CASSPRQQGLNTEAFF
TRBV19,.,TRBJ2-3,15,CASSFFGASTDTQYF
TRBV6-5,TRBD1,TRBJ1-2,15,CASRPTGQGGNGYTF
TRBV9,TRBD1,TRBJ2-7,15,CASSTSGTGFYEQYF